The source of this TCR beta chain is a study of OX40 agonist ivuxolimab in advanced cancers. The overall study: Therapy given before enrollment (anti-PD-1, anti-PD-L1 or anti-CTLA-4) was allowed, and 40% to 50% had some. General study results and limits: With doses of 0.1-3.0 mg/kg, partial responders showed among the lowest clonal expansion. Dose levels from 0.1 to 3.0 mg/kg saw CD4+ and CD8+ blood T cells expand clonally by week 6.

Enrollment shut out patients with autoimmune disease history or systemic immunosuppression. V was trimmed by 4 bases and J by 1 base, leaving 14 bases between them. This CDR3 comprises 15 residues. The germline V gene has CDR1 SGHRS and CDR2 YFSETQ. Turning to this clone: The antigen remains undetermined.

Sequencing was performed with immunoSEQ multiplex PCR; in TCRdb, only in-frame clones are kept and a portion is missing. The sample has tens of thousands of clones; just under 90% are singletons. The chain combines TRBV5-1 with TRBJ2-5; D not resolved. The receptor was derived from an adult with an advanced solid tumor such as melanoma, head and neck, liver or kidney cancer. Here the sequenced sample was CD4+ or CD8+ T cells sorted from blood, taken in a trial of the OX40 agonist ivuxolimab. CDR3 region: CASSLRANRQETQYF. The CDR3 DNA reads as TGCGCCAGCAGCCTACGGGCTAACCGCCAAGAGACCCAGTACTTC.